The present T cell receptor (beta chain) was sequenced within a study of CD8 T cells in ankylosing spondylitis (dated by TCRdb to the late 2010s). With respect to the entire study: The study profiled T cell receptor beta repertoires in healthy donors and ankylosing spondylitis patients to find disease-linked TCR variants. The whole study cohort included 108 healthy donors and about two dozen ankylosing spondylitis patients. Peripheral blood was sampled, and synovial fluid was also collected from ankylosing spondylitis patients. Results and caveats for the whole study, not just this receptor: Some motif variants were previously reported in synovial fluid and blood of reactive arthritis patients, suggesting common disease-initiation mechanisms. In peripheral blood, the disease-linked clones were found at relatively low frequencies and had a CD8+ phenotype. A TCR beta motif of several highly homologous amino acid variants appeared characteristic of blood from ankylosing spondylitis patients. Significant enrichment of the disease-linked clones was reported in matched synovial fluid samples from ankylosing spondylitis patients.

V was cut back by 6 bases and J by 5 bases, leaving a gap of 19 bases between them. Looking up the germline V gene yields CDR1 MDHEN and CDR2 SYDVKM. Measured from the cysteine to the phenylalanine, the CDR3 is 15 residues long. Of all the DNA, just the CDR3 is kept, 45 bases in frame from base 1. This clonotype was seen once. The antigen it recognizes is unknown. It has no much larger one-base neighbor in the sample; base qualities were not kept. One read alone lends weak support. Sequencing relied on an Illumina HiSeq 2500. TCR beta libraries were prepared by quantitative 5'-RACE with molecular barcodes. In the source study's methods: A new computational method, built on a probabilistic model of VDJ rearrangement, was used to identify disease-linked TCR variants. TCRdb trimmed public reads at Q25 via fastp, called clones via MiXCR and kept in-frame beta chains. Identical CDR3 protein sequences are pooled into one entry, listed with their most common genes and DNA. The V and J calls shown here were made by TCRdb, not taken from the authors' results. The sample table holds roughly 230,000 distinct CDR3 sequences, of which roughly 18% were seen once. The top ten hold roughly 34% of the sample.

This TCR was recovered from a male donor with ankylosing spondylitis or in good health (not recorded which). The V and J segments used are TRBV28 and TRBJ2-5; D gene: possibly TRBD2, on 5 matching bases. What was sequenced was blood, either unsorted or a sorted T cell fraction (not recorded which). The CDR3 region: CASSRLSGVGETQYF. DNA sequence: TGTGCCAGCAGCCGACTAAGCGGAGTGGGGGAGACCCAGTACTTC.